Following are 21 T cell receptor beta chains from one sample sequenced in a study of T cells in Graves' hyperthyroidism and ophthalmopathy. What was amplified from RNA transcripts were TCR beta CDR3 regions. The study used the HTBI primer set for a first-round RT-PCR of the TCR CDR3. TCRdb processed the multiplex PCR reads anew with MiXCR; each CDR3 protein has one entry. This sample has around 520,000 distinct CDR3 sequences; under 15% occur once, and the top ten carry under 20%. Sequenced input: blood. The receptors derive from a woman between 18 and 30 years old with Graves' hyperthyroidism.

The chain employs TRBV19 and TRBJ1-1, with D perhaps TRBD1 (5 bases). Germline-derived CDR1 and CDR2 are LNHDA and SQIVND (reference sequence). The length of the CDR3 is 12 residues. Deletions cut 5 bases from V and 12 bases from J, with 16 bases between. The CDR3 DNA is TGTGCCAGTAGTTCACTAGGGACTGGAACTTTCTTT. This encodes CASSSLGTGTFF.

The chain has TRBV9 and TRBJ2-1; maybe TRBD2 (5 bases). The CDR3 extends over 17 amino acids. Germline CDR1 reads SGDLS; CDR2 reads YYNGEE. V lost 0 bases and J 6 bases, leaving 19 bases between the germline ends. CDR3 nucleotide sequence: TGTGCCAGCAGCGTAGGTTATAGCTCCTGGACTCCCAATGAGCAGTTCTTC. This codes for CASSVGYSSWTPNEQFF.

There are a few counts of this clonotype. The V call is TRBV18, the J call TRBJ1-1, with D hard to call. CDR3 length: 14 residues. The ends were cut back, 3 bases at V and 5 bases at J, with 13 bases in the middle. The germline V gene has CDR1 KGHSH and CDR2 LQKENI. For the CDR3, the DNA is TGTGCCAGCTCACCCGACGAAGGCCGGACTGAAGCTTTCTTT. Protein sequence: CASSPDEGRTEAFF.

This clonotype has at least ten counts. The V gene is TRBV30, the J gene TRBJ1-2, with D perhaps matching TRBD1 (5 bases). The V end lost 4 bases, the J end lost 5 bases, and 11 bases lay between the germline ends. Per the germline V gene, CDR1 is GTSNPN and CDR2 is SVGIG (reference sequence). This CDR3 has 12 residues. The CDR3 is CAWITGAYGYTF. The CDR3 nucleotides read TGTGCCTGGATCACCGGGGCTTATGGCTACACCTTC.

The rearrangement joins TRBV5-1 to TRBJ2-2; D may correspond to TRBD1 or TRBD2 (6 bases each). The CDR3 length is 16 residues. Trimming cost V 6 bases and J 0 bases, with 15 bases left between them. Germline V gene lookup returns CDR1 SGHRS and CDR2 YFSETQ. The CDR3 bases are TGCGCCAGCACCTATAGGGGGGCAGCGAACACCGGGGAGCTGTTTTTT. Its protein is CASTYRGAANTGELFF.

The J gene is TRBJ1-1, the V gene TRBV3-1; perhaps TRBD1 as D (6 bases). CDR1 is LGHDT, CDR2 YNNKEL, per germline (reference sequence). CDR3 length: 16 amino acids. V shed 4 bases and J shed 2 bases, with 17 bases lying between them. The CDR3 spells CASSPLGTYSNTEAFF. The CDR3 coding sequence is TGTGCCAGCAGCCCACTAGGGACATATAGCAACACTGAAGCTTTCTTT.

In this sample, this clonotype turned up many times. The genes are TRBV27 and TRBJ2-1; 7 nucleotides line up with TRBD2. Germline V gene data show CDR1 as MNHEY and CDR2 as SMNVEV (reference sequence). J gave up 3 bases and V 8 bases, and 10 bases lay outside the gene matches. The CDR3 loop spans 15 amino acids. CDR3 in DNA: TGTGCCAGCTGGCTGGCCCCTAGCGGCTACAATGAGCAGTTCTTC. Encoded protein: CASWLAPSGYNEQFF.

In its sample, this clonotype was seen many times. This chain connects TRBV12-3 or TRBV12-4 to TRBJ1-2, with 8 bases identical to TRBD1. V lost 4 bases, J lost 10 bases, and 2 bases stayed unmatched. This CDR3 region has 11 residues. Written as DNA, the CDR3 is TGTGCCAGCAGTTGGGGACAGGACTACACCTTC. Translated: CASSWGQDYTF.

The CDR3 sequence: CASSQAPSGRDEQFF. CDR3 bases: TGCGCCAGCAGCCAAGCCCCTAGCGGGAGAGATGAGCAGTTCTTC. The rearrangement uses TRBV4-1 and TRBJ2-1; 10 bases map to TRBD2. From germline, CDR1 is MGHRA and CDR2 YSYEKL. Germline trimming cut 1 base from V and 8 bases from J; bases unmatched to any gene: 5. This CDR3 spans 15 amino acids.

This clonotype came up many times. This chain's CDR3 is CASSYPPLGQGTEKLFF. The CDR3 DNA follows: TGTGCCAGCAGTTACCCCCCCCTAGGACAGGGGACCGAAAAACTGTTTTTT. The chain is built from TRBV12-3 or TRBV12-4 and TRBJ1-4, with TRBD1 identical over 9 bases. The CDR3 consists of 17 residues. V gave up 4 bases and J gave up 8 bases; unmatched junction bases: 14.

The rearrangement uses TRBV11-3 and TRBJ2-3, with 10 bases that match TRBD2. From germline, CDR1 is SGHNT and CDR2 YENEEA. The ends lost 1 base at V and 5 bases at J; junction bases unmatched: 0. This CDR3 contains 14 residues. DNA of the CDR3: TGTGCCAGCAGCTTAGGGACTAGCGGAGATACGCAGTATTTT. It specifies CASSLGTSGDTQYF.

This clonotype was observed a few times. The rearrangement uses TRBV12-3 or TRBV12-4 and TRBJ2-5, with D unclear. The CDR3 length is 13 residues. With 5 bases removed from V and 2 bases from J, the gap between germline ends came to 9 bases. DNA of the CDR3: TGTGCCAGCAGTAGTCAGCAACAAGAGACCCAGTACTTC. Translation: CASSSQQQETQYF.

This chain connects TRBV14 to TRBJ2-2, with D possibly matching TRBD1 (5 bases). Trimming took 0 bases from V and 6 from J, leaving 5 bases between them. The CDR3 consists of 13 residues. Germline-derived CDR1 and CDR2 are SGHDN and FVKESK. The CDR3 spells CASSQEGAGELFF. CDR3 in DNA: TGTGCCAGCAGCCAAGAAGGGGCCGGGGAGCTGTTTTTT.

There are many counts of this clonotype. V usage is TRBV28 and J usage is TRBJ2-3; 7 bases align to TRBD1. Trimming at V came to 6 bases and at J to 6 bases, leaving 12 bases not matched to a gene. This CDR3 region has 15 residues. Per germline, CDR1 MDHEN and CDR2 SYDVKM. CDR3 region: CASSPTGLGRDTQYF. CDR3 bases: TGTGCCAGCAGCCCGACAGGGCTCGGCCGTGATACGCAGTATTTT.

This chain connects TRBV6-1 to TRBJ1-1, with D uncertain. There are 13 residues in the CDR3. The ends were cut back, 5 bases at V and 0 bases at J, with 7 bases in the middle. Germline CDR1 and CDR2: MNHNS and SASEGT. The CDR3 DNA is TGTGCCAGCAGTCAGGCCATGAACACTGAAGCTTTCTTT. Its translation: CASSQAMNTEAFF.

This chain joins TRBV29-1 and TRBJ2-2; D call uncertain. Germline V lookup: CDR1 SQVTM, CDR2 ANQGSEA. CDR3 size: 16 residues. Trimming removed 4 bases from V and 0 bases from J, with 15 bases in between. The CDR3 spells CSVVLGRASNTGELFF. Here the CDR3 DNA reads TGCAGCGTTGTTCTGGGTCGGGCATCGAACACCGGGGAGCTGTTTTTT.

In the case of this clonotype: A read error may explain this, as a much larger clone is one base away. The chain joins TRBV13 to TRBJ2-5; 7 nucleotides line up with TRBD2. This CDR3 contains 16 residues. CDR1 and CDR2 from the germline V gene are PRHDT and FYEKMQ (reference sequence). Here the CDR3 reads CACSLGVGGPRETQYF. In DNA form, the CDR3 reads TGTGCCTGCAGCTTAGGGGTGGGAGGGCCCCGAGAGACCCAGTACTTC.

This clonotype has at least ten counts. The chain joins TRBV12-3 or TRBV12-4 to TRBJ2-1, with TRBD2 matching 9 bases. Unmatched junction bases numbered 5, after V lost 2 bases and J lost 9 bases. There are 14 residues in the CDR3. The CDR3 bases are TGTGCCAGCAGTTTAATAGCGGGAGTCGGTGAGCAGTTCTTC. As protein: CASSLIAGVGEQFF.

This clonotype was counted ten times or more. The chain is built from TRBV6-1 and TRBJ2-1; D possibly corresponds to TRBD2 (5 bases). With 5 bases removed from V and 8 bases from J, the gap between germline ends came to 22 bases. CDR3 length: 16 residues. Per germline, CDR1 MNHNS and CDR2 SASEGT. CDR3 protein: CASSPSLAGAGHEQFF. The DNA of the CDR3 is TGTGCCAGCAGTCCCTCCCTAGCTGGTGCTGGTCATGAGCAGTTCTTC.

Remarks on this clonotype: This sequence may be a read error, since a much larger clone differs from it by one base. The chain recombines TRBV14 with TRBJ1-2; D is perhaps TRBD1 (6 bases). The CDR3 sequence is 15 residues long. The germline CDR1 and CDR2 sequences are SGHDN and FVKESK. The CDR3 here is CANSQDIWDNDGYTF. The CDR3 nucleotides are TGTGCCAACAGCCAAGATATATGGGACAACGATGGCTACACCTTC.

At least ten counts were recorded for this clonotype. The chain links TRBV11-2 to TRBJ2-7, with a possible D match to TRBD1 (5 bases). CDR1 SGHAT and CDR2 FQNNGV come from the germline V gene. CDR3 size: 14 residues. Trimming pared 5 bases from V and 0 bases from J, leaving 11 bases between. The CDR3 protein is CASSPRTLSYEQYF. The CDR3 DNA is TGTGCCAGCAGCCCACGGACACTCTCCTACGAGCAGTACTTC.